This paragraph covers one T cell receptor (beta chain) sequence. Its target is unknown. cDNA libraries for TCR beta contained unique molecular identifiers. TCRdb analysed the PCR reads with MiXCR anew, one entry per CDR3 protein. The sample includes 600,000 to 750,000 distinct CDR3 sequences, approximately 59% of them seen just once. This record comes from a study of post-analysis software for immune sequencing data. The CDR3 is made up of 14 amino acids. V was clipped by 5 bases and J by 3 bases, with 14 bases between them. Looked up from germline, CDR1 is DFQATT and CDR2 is SNEGSKA (reference sequence). Study-wide points: About five TRBV segments appeared more often in patients than in controls, and TRBV5-6, TRBV5-1 and TRBV20-1 were among these.

The clonotype was recovered from a girl aged 2 to 9 with multiple sclerosis. V gene TRBV20-1 combines with J gene TRBJ2-4; tentative D call: TRBD1 (5 bases). The sample comprised blood. As DNA, the CDR3 is TGCAGTGCTTCCACAGGTTTAGTCAAAAACATTCAGTACTTC. Translated, it gives CSASTGLVKNIQYF.